These T cell receptor beta chains were read from a single sample in a study of blood T cells in healthy people across ages. TCRdb independently ran MiXCR on the 5' RACE reads; one entry per CDR3 protein. The sample has under 850,000 distinct CDR3 sequences, around 36% seen once. Input material: blood. All receptors derive from a young man in good health. CDR3s include the opening cysteine and the closing phenylalanine or tryptophan. Fields, in order: V gene, J gene, clone size, CDR3 protein. Size tells how often a clone was seen (once, few, many) or the class of an expanded clone, and some rows leave it out.

>TRBV27|TRBJ1-1|few
CASSLSGVVDTEAFF
>TRBV2|TRBJ2-1|NA
CASRPPFDEQFF
>TRBV20-1|TRBJ2-3|few
CSAGSTDTQYF
>TRBV4-1|TRBJ2-3|NA
CASSQDYGGGHVTDTQYF
>TRBV12-3/TRBV12-4|TRBJ2-7|many
CASSVTPSEQYF
>TRBV13|TRBJ2-7|NA
CASSPDGGGNSYEQYF
>TRBV4-3|TRBJ2-1|many
CASSQDFEGEGEQFF
>TRBV5-1|TRBJ2-5|few
CASSFWGSEETQYF
>TRBV15|TRBJ2-2|NA
CATSRRPRAGAPNTGELFF
>TRBV27|TRBJ2-5|NA
CASSPQDRGRGETQYF
>TRBV12-3/TRBV12-4|TRBJ2-3|few
CASSPLLGDADTQYF
>TRBV4-1|TRBJ2-5|many
CASSQEGETQYF
>TRBV5-1|TRBJ2-1|NA
CASSALIAGGPGSYNEQFF
>TRBV7-2|TRBJ2-7|many
CASQEGRLSYEQYF
>TRBV9|TRBJ1-2|NA
CASSVATGGGDGYTF
>TRBV19|TRBJ1-3|NA
CASTRGGSGNTIYF
>TRBV5-6|TRBJ2-7|NA
CASRFWGGAIYEQYF
>TRBV3-1|TRBJ1-2|NA
CASSAGTGLGYTF
>TRBV20-1|TRBJ2-7|NA
CSARRSGGAAYEQYF
>TRBV20-1|TRBJ2-7|NA
CSAVRPNSYEQYF
>TRBV9|TRBJ1-1|few
CASSVGRVAEAFF
>TRBV11-2|TRBJ2-5|NA
CASSLTRSRLAGVHEQYF
>TRBV19|TRBJ2-1|few
CASSPGDTHYNEQFF
>TRBV7-2|TRBJ2-7|few
CASSFVAEQYF
>TRBV3-1|NA|NA
CASTRLAYQETQYF
>TRBV18|TRBJ1-5|NA
CASSRTGQQDQPQHF
>TRBV12-3/TRBV12-4|TRBJ1-5|many
CASSFRGVNQPQHF
>TRBV12-3/TRBV12-4|TRBJ2-3|few
CASSLQGVRTDTQYF
>TRBV7-8|TRBJ2-7|many
CASSAPGRLYEQYF
>TRBV14|TRBJ2-2|once
CASSQIGTQSTGELFF
>TRBV20-1|TRBJ1-1|NA
CSARDPGRFEAFF
>TRBV15|TRBJ1-4|few
CATSSYKGTGSGRKLFF
>TRBV10-3|TRBJ2-4|NA
CAISGGTGGNIQYF
>TRBV20-1|TRBJ2-2|NA
CSVKSLIGDTGELFF
>TRBV4-3|TRBJ2-7|many
CASSQTGTGAEQYF
>TRBV21-1|TRBJ1-2|few
CASNSGGSGYTF
>TRBV4-2|TRBJ2-7|NA
CASSQDRYLPGEQYF
>TRBV3-1|NA|NA
CAGSPTRDREETQYF
>TRBV7-4|TRBJ2-1|many
CASSSDEGDRSRFSYNEQFF
>TRBV4-1|TRBJ1-2|few
CASSQVGGVGGNYGYTF